These 20 T cell receptor beta chains came from one sample sequenced in a study of cytomegalovirus exposure and HLA in healthy donors. PCR involved 60 Vbeta and 13 Jbeta primers. Only in-frame clones appear in the TCRdb table, and some are missing; sequencing was by immunoSEQ multiplex PCR. The sample carries some 190,000 clones, around 80% recorded once. The sequenced sample consisted of PBMCs. The receptors come from a woman in her twenties or thirties in good health and CMV-seropositive.

To note about this clone: This CDR3 is also generated by other DNA sequences in the sample. This chain connects TRBV5-1 to TRBJ2-3; D may be TRBD1 (6 bases). The CDR3 is made up of 15 amino acids. Deletions cut 0 bases from V and 1 base from J, with 9 bases between. The germline V gene encodes CDR1 SGHRS and CDR2 YFSETQ. The chain's CDR3 is CASSLEGGGTDTQYF. The DNA for the CDR3 is TGCGCCAGCAGCTTGGAAGGGGGTGGCACAGATACGCAGTATTTT.

CDR3 amino acids: CASSLAANTGELFF. CDR3 in DNA: TGTGCCAGCAGCTTGGCGGCGAACACCGGGGAGCTGTTTTTT. The chain uses TRBV5-8 and TRBJ2-2; unclear D gene. Germline V gives CDR1 SGHTS, CDR2 YDEGEE. The CDR3 spans 14 residues. With 0 bases removed from V and 0 bases from J, the gap between germline ends came to 3 bases.

This chain links TRBV6-5 with TRBJ1-6, with 9 bases identical to TRBD1. The germline gives CDR1 MNHEY, CDR2 SVGAGI. V dropped 3 bases and J dropped 7; count of bases not matched to a gene: 4. The CDR3 runs to 15 residues. CDR3 sequence: CASSYGTGKNSPLHF. DNA of the CDR3: TGTGCCAGCAGTTATGGGACAGGGAAAAATTCACCCCTCCACTTT.

The chain uses TRBV30 and TRBJ2-5, with D perhaps TRBD1 (6 bases). Judging by the DNA end, TRBJ2-7 fits better; the J call may be wrong. Germline CDR1 reads GTSNPN; CDR2 reads SVGIG (reference sequence). This CDR3 spans 15 amino acids. As DNA, the CDR3 is TGTGCCTGGAGTGGGGGAACAGGGCGGGCCTACGAGCAGTACTTC. Its translation is CAWSGGTGRAYEQYF.

V gene TRBV9 combines with J gene TRBJ2-1; TRBD2 matches at 14 bases. Germline V gene lookup returns CDR1 SGDLS and CDR2 YYNGEE. This CDR3 has 16 residues. Trimming removed 7 bases from V and 6 bases from J; junction bases left unmatched: 9. The CDR3 coding sequence is TGTGCCAGCCAGGGGACTAGCGGGGGACCCCCCAATGAGCAGTTCTTC. It translates to CASQGTSGGPPNEQFF.

The chain couples TRBV4-1 to TRBJ2-3, with 7 bases that match TRBD2. Germline V gene sequence: CDR1 MGHRA, CDR2 YSYEKL. The CDR3 runs 16 residues. V shed 1 base and J 2 bases; nucleotides not matched to a gene: 6. The CDR3 spells CASSQGEGLYTDTQYF. The CDR3 DNA reads as TGCGCCAGCAGCCAAGGGGAGGGACTCTACACAGATACGCAGTATTTT.

The gene calls are TRBV6-4 and TRBJ1-1, with TRBD1 as a possible D gene (5 bases). The CDR3 is 16 residues long. Germline CDR1 is MRHNA and CDR2 is SNTAGT. The V end was cut by 1 base, the J end by 3 bases, with 15 bases between. The CDR3, as DNA: TGTGCCAGCAGTGACTATACCAGGGATTGGGACACTGAAGCTTTCTTT. Protein product: CASSDYTRDWDTEAFF.

The chain recombines TRBV7-2 with TRBJ2-7, with 12 nucleotides matching TRBD2. This CDR3 is built from 15 residues. Germline V lookup: CDR1 SGHTA, CDR2 FQGNSA. The V gene end was trimmed by 3 bases and the J gene end by 2 bases; junction bases not matched to a gene: 2. In nucleotides, the CDR3 is TGTGCCAGCAGCTTTCGACTAGCGGGGGCCTACGAGCAGTACTTC. Its protein is CASSFRLAGAYEQYF. Variable domain in full (rest from reference TRBV7-2 and TRBJ2-7): GAGVSQSPSNKVTEKGKDVELRCDPISGHTALYWYRQSLGQGLEFLIYFQGNSAPDKSGLPSDRFSAERTGGSVSTLTIQRTQQEDSAVYLCASSFRLAGAYEQYFGPGTRLTVT.

The rearrangement links TRBV27 to TRBJ2-7; a weak D match, TRBD2 (6 bases). The CDR3 spans 14 residues. Germline V CDR1 and CDR2: MNHEY, SMNVEV (reference sequence). With 5 bases removed from V and 3 bases from J, the gap between germline ends came to 14 bases. The CDR3 DNA follows: TGTGCCAGCAGTCCCCTTGGCGGGGACTACGAGCAGTACTTC. Translating it yields CASSPLGGDYEQYF.

This clone was picked up one time. The gene calls are TRBV11-2 and TRBJ2-1; D unresolved. Germline V lookup: CDR1 SGHAT, CDR2 FQNNGV. V lost 5 bases and J 10 bases, leaving 15 bases between the germline ends. The length of the CDR3 is 13 residues. CDR3 coding DNA: TGTGCCAGCAGCCTATCATACAGAGACGAGCAGTTCTTC. It codes for CASSLSYRDEQFF. Variable domain in full (rest from reference TRBV11-2 and TRBJ2-1): EAGVAQSPRYKIIEKRQSVAFWCNPISGHATLYWYQQILGQGPKLLIQFQNNGVVDDSQLPKDRFSAERLKGVDSTLKIQPAKLEDSAVYLCASSLSYRDEQFFGPGTRLTVL.

This clone was recorded once. The chain carries TRBV6-1 and TRBJ2-1; 14 bases fit TRBD2. V was clipped by 4 bases and J by 0 bases; unmatched bases: 11. The germline CDR1 and CDR2 sequences are MNHNS and SASEGT. There are 20 residues in the CDR3. CDR3 DNA: TGTGCCAGCAGTGCCCTCGGGGGACTAGCGGGGGCCGGCTCCTACAATGAGCAGTTCTTC. Translated: CASSALGGLAGAGSYNEQFF.

The CDR3 region is CASSLDISAADEQYF. CDR3 DNA: TGTGCCAGCAGCTTAGATATCAGCGCAGCGGACGAGCAGTACTTC. The chain recombines TRBV11-3 with TRBJ2-5, with D tentatively TRBD2 (5 bases). The end of the DNA aligns better with TRBJ2-7, so the J call may be wrong. CDR1 SGHNT and CDR2 YENEEA come from the germline V gene. The CDR3 contains 15 residues.

The V call is TRBV5-1, the J call TRBJ1-3; D is unclear. V lost 7 bases to trimming and J lost 2 bases, with 10 bases between them. CDR1 and CDR2 from the germline V gene are SGHRS and YFSETQ. The CDR3 extends over 13 amino acids. The DNA of the CDR3 is TGCGCCAGCGCCGCTAGGCCTGGAAACACCATATATTTT. It encodes CASAARPGNTIYF.

The chain links TRBV5-1 to TRBJ1-2; no definite D call. This CDR3 contains 12 residues. Trimming stripped 7 bases from V and 4 bases from J, with 11 bases between. Germline assignment: CDR1 SGHRS and CDR2 YFSETQ. The CDR3 DNA follows: TGCGCCAGCCAGAGGGAGGGCTATGGCTACACCTTC. This gives the protein CASQREGYGYTF.

The chain carries TRBV6-5 and TRBJ2-1, with 8 bases aligning to TRBD2. Germline assignment: CDR1 MNHEY and CDR2 SVGAGI. There are 14 residues in the CDR3. V lost 10 bases, J lost 1 base, and 6 bases stayed unmatched. The CDR3 DNA reads TGTGCCACCTCCGGGGGGGGGTCCTACAATGAGCAGTTCTTC. Residues: CATSGGGSYNEQFF.

V usage is TRBV13 and J usage is TRBJ1-2, with D tentatively TRBD1 (5 bases). Germline assignment: CDR1 PRHDT and CDR2 FYEKMQ (reference sequence). V was cut by 3 bases and J by 7 bases, with 9 bases left in between. The CDR3 covers 12 residues. The DNA for the CDR3 is TGTGCCAGCAGCTTCCGGGGGGGTGGCTACACCTTC. Translating gives CASSFRGGGYTF.

This clone was seen only once. This chain links TRBV19 with TRBJ1-2; D remains unclear. V was shortened by 3 bases and J by 6 bases, with 11 bases between the two germline ends. The CDR3 is 13 amino acids. The germline V gene encodes CDR1 LNHDA and CDR2 SQIVND (reference sequence). This CDR3 reads CASSIGGWDGYTF. CDR3 DNA sequence: TGTGCCAGTAGTATCGGAGGCTGGGATGGCTACACCTTC.

This clone showed up just once. The chain is built from TRBV19 and TRBJ2-5; the D gene is possibly TRBD2 (6 bases). CDR3 length: 15 residues. Germline-derived CDR1 and CDR2 are LNHDA and SQIVND (reference sequence). The germline V and J ends were trimmed by 3 bases and 5 bases, with 16 bases remaining between them. CDR3 DNA sequence: TGTGCCAGTAGTATGGGTCGCGGGGTTGCGGAGACCCAGTACTTC. Translating it yields CASSMGRGVAETQYF.

The chain has TRBV6-1 and TRBJ2-1, with 10 nucleotides matching TRBD2. The CDR3 is 14 residues long. Looked up from germline, CDR1 is MNHNS and CDR2 is SASEGT. V trimming: 5 bases; J trimming: 9 bases; junction bases outside the gene matches: 7. CDR3 sequence reads: CASSTSGVRGEQFF. The CDR3 DNA sequence: TGTGCCAGCAGTACTAGCGGGGTAAGGGGTGAGCAGTTCTTC.

This chain links TRBV9 with TRBJ2-2; 8 bases are shared with TRBD2. This CDR3 contains 16 residues. Germline values: CDR1 SGDLS, CDR2 YYNGEE. The junction had 11 bases not matched to a gene; V was cut back by 6 bases and J by 4 bases. CDR3 DNA sequence: TGTGCCAGCAACCCCTCAGGACGGGGGGGCACCGGGGAGCTGTTTTTT. This codes for CASNPSGRGGTGELFF.